The rows below give T cell receptor beta chains drawn from one sample of a study of cytomegalovirus exposure and HLA in healthy donors. This table comes from immunoSEQ multiplex PCR, and its TCRdb copy is limited to in-frame clones, with some not included. The sample consists of a few hundred thousand clones, roughly 80% of them appearing once. Sequenced: PBMCs. The receptor set was obtained from a girl aged 2-15 years in good health and CMV-seronegative. The CDR3 runs from the conserved cysteine through the conserved F or W. The D gene is left open where the match is weak. Size is omitted from some rows. Given values are once, few, many or a class for expanded clones.

j_call | v_call | clone_size | cdr3_length | d_call | cdr3_nt | cdr3_aa
TRBJ2-3 | TRBV5-1 | NA | 16 | TRBD2 | TGCGCCAGCAGCATGAGGAGCGGGGGAAGCACAGATACGCAGTATTTT | CASSMRSGGSTDTQYF
TRBJ1-4 | TRBV7-6 | NA | 16 | TRBD1 | TGTGCCAGCAGCTTAGTAGCGGGACAGAAAAATGAAAAACTGTTTTTT | CASSLVAGQKNEKLFF
TRBJ2-1 | TRBV27 | NA | 14 | NA | TGTGCCAGCAGTGTGGTAGCGCCTTACAATGAGCAGTTCTTC | CASSVVAPYNEQFF
TRBJ1-1 | TRBV11-2 | few | 13 | NA | TGTGCCAGCAGCTTAACCCCCGGAAGAGGAGCTTTCTTT | CASSLTPGRGAFF
TRBJ2-7 | TRBV9 | NA | 13 | NA | TGTGCCAGCAGCCTCTCGGACTACTACGAGCAGTACTTC | CASSLSDYYEQYF
TRBJ1-6 | TRBV5-5 | NA | 16 | NA | TGTGCCAGCAGCGGACGACAGAGCTCCTATAATTCACCCCTCCACTTT | CASSGRQSSYNSPLHF
TRBJ2-7 | TRBV7-2 | NA | 15 | NA | TGTGCCAGCAGCACGCAACGGGGGGCCTCCTACGAGCAGTACTTC | CASSTQRGASYEQYF
TRBJ1-1 | TRBV18 | NA | 14 | NA | TGTGCCAGCTCACCCTCACAGGGTTACACTGAAGCTTTCTTT | CASSPSQGYTEAFF
TRBJ2-1 | TRBV7-6 | once | 15 | NA | TGTGCCAGCAGCTTGGGGATGGGACTCTACAATGAGCAGTTCTTC | CASSLGMGLYNEQFF
TRBJ2-2 | TRBV27 | NA | 15 | TRBD2 | TGTGCCAGCAGTATCGGACTAGATCGGGCCGGGGAGCTGTTTTTT | CASSIGLDRAGELFF
TRBJ1-1 | TRBV28 | NA | 13 | NA | TGTGCCAGCAGTTTAGGGCAGAACACTGAAGCTTTCTTT | CASSLGQNTEAFF
TRBJ2-6 | TRBV19 | NA | 18 | TRBD1 | TGTGCCAGTAGGTCCGGTGGGACAGCCTCCTCTGGGGCCAACGTCCTGACTTTC | CASRSGGTASSGANVLTF
TRBJ1-2 | TRBV27 | few | 16 | NA | TGTGCCAGCAGTCTGGGCTCGGAGGGGCGAAACTATGGCTACACCTTC | CASSLGSEGRNYGYTF
TRBJ2-3 | TRBV7-8 | NA | 13 | NA | TGTGCCAGCAGCTTAGGAGGCACAGATACGCAGTATTTT | CASSLGGTDTQYF
TRBJ1-1 | TRBV2 | NA | 11 | NA | TGTGCCAGCATCCGGTACACTGAAGCTTTCTTT | CASIRYTEAFF
TRBJ2-7 | TRBV5-6 | NA | 14 | TRBD2 | TGTGCCAGCAGCTACGGGGGGGGAACCTACGAGCAGTACTTC | CASSYGGGTYEQYF
TRBJ2-5 | TRBV6-1 | NA | 15 | TRBD2 | TGTGCCAGCGATACTAGCGGGGGGGCCGGAGAGACCCAGTACTTC | CASDTSGGAGETQYF
TRBJ1-2 | TRBV25-1 | NA | 15 | NA | TGTGCCAGCAGTGAAGGGGGCGGACTTTTCTATGGCTACACCTTC | CASSEGGGLFYGYTF
TRBJ2-2 | TRBV28 | NA | 13 | TRBD2 | TGTGCCAGCAGTTTTATCGGGAGGGGGGAGCTGTTTTTT | CASSFIGRGELFF
TRBJ1-2 | TRBV2 | NA | 12 | NA | TGTGCCAGCACCGGAGACAGTTCCAACTACACCTTC | CASTGDSSNYTF
TRBJ1-4 | TRBV7-9 | few | 14 | TRBD1 | TGTGCCAGCAGCTCTGGACAGGGGGGAGAAAAACTGTTTTTT | CASSSGQGGEKLFF
TRBJ1-2 | TRBV15 | NA | 13 | NA | TGTGCCACCAGCATGCTGGAGAACTATGGCTACACCTTC | CATSMLENYGYTF
TRBJ2-1 | TRBV2 | NA | 12 | TRBD2 | TGTGCCAGCAGTGAGACTAGCTATGAGCAGTTCTTC | CASSETSYEQFF
TRBJ2-1 | TRBV19 | once | 13 | NA | TGTGCCAGTAGTATACTAGCTTACAATGAGCAGTTCTTC | CASSILAYNEQFF
TRBJ1-5 | TRBV5-1 | NA | 17 | NA | TGCGCCAGCAGCTTGGAGCCTGGGGGGTCCCACGACGGACCCCAGCATTTT | CASSLEPGGSHDGPQHF
TRBJ2-7 | TRBV5-6 | NA | 14 | TRBD1 | TGTGCCAGCAGCGTGGACAGGGGGTTCTACGAGCAGTACTTC | CASSVDRGFYEQYF
TRBJ1-1 | TRBV28 | NA | 14 | NA | TGTGCCAGCAGTTTTAGACTGATGAACACTGAAGCTTTCTTT | CASSFRLMNTEAFF
TRBJ1-4 | TRBV7-9 | NA | 14 | NA | TGTGCCAGCAGCTTAGAGGGGTTAGGAGAAAAACTGTTTTTT | CASSLEGLGEKLFF
TRBJ1-6 | TRBV12-5 | once | 14 | TRBD1 | TGTGCTAGGCCCGGGACAGCCGATAATTCACCCCTCCACTTT | CARPGTADNSPLHF
TRBJ2-3 | TRBV7-9 | NA | 13 | NA | TGTGCCAGCAGCTTCCCTAGCACAGATACGCAGTATTTT | CASSFPSTDTQYF
TRBJ1-6 | TRBV5-4 | NA | 15 | NA | TGTGCCAGCAGCCCGGGAGGGGAAAATAATTCCCCCCTCCACTTT | CASSPGGENNSPLHF
TRBJ2-1 | TRBV5-6 | NA | 16 | TRBD2 | TGTGCCAGCAGCCCCTTGGGGGGGTTTACCTACAATGAGCAGTTCTTC | CASSPLGGFTYNEQFF
TRBJ1-2 | TRBV5-1 | NA | 16 | TRBD1 | TGCGCCAGCAGCTTGTTCCAAGGGGGCCGAGGCTATGGCTACACCTTC | CASSLFQGGRGYGYTF
TRBJ1-2 | TRBV4-2 | NA | 15 | NA | TGTGCCAGCAGCCAAGACGGGGTCAGGGGCTATGGCTACACCTTC | CASSQDGVRGYGYTF
TRBJ2-7 | TRBV2 | NA | 12 | NA | TGTGCCAGCAGGGTCACAGTAAACGAGCAGTACTTC | CASRVTVNEQYF
TRBJ1-1 | TRBV4-2 | NA | 15 | NA | TGTGCCAGCAGCCAAGGTCTCCAGGGTGGCACTGAAGCTTTCTTT | CASSQGLQGGTEAFF
TRBJ2-5 | TRBV19 | NA | 14 | NA | TGTGCCAGTAACGCGCAAAACGCCCAAGAGACCCAGTACTTC | CASNAQNAQETQYF